These T cell receptor beta chains were read from a single sample in a study of post-analysis software for immune sequencing data. TCRdb redid the calling of the PCR reads with MiXCR, one entry per CDR3 protein. This table has hundreds of thousands of distinct CDR3 sequences, roughly 29% appearing once. The material sequenced was blood. These receptors all come from a girl aged 10-17 years with multiple sclerosis. Both conserved end residues are part of each CDR3. A D gene is named only where the DNA matches it firmly. Rows may omit the clone size; those that give it use once, few, many or a size class.

d_call	v_call	clone_size	j_call	cdr3_aa	cdr3_nt
NA	TRBV7-2	few	TRBJ2-5	CASSLVFQETQYF	TGTGCCAGCAGCTTAGTCTTCCAAGAGACCCAGTACTTC
TRBD2	TRBV6-5	NA	TRBJ2-5	CASSSRTRMETQYF	TGTGCCAGCAGTTCACGGACTAGAATGGAGACCCAGTACTTC
TRBD1	TRBV24-1	NA	TRBJ1-2	CATSDLPEDRTNYGYTF	TGTGCCACCAGTGATTTGCCGGAGGACAGGACTAACTATGGCTACACCTTC
TRBD2	TRBV28	NA	TRBJ2-1	CASRLAGATSYNEQFF	TGTGCCAGCAGGTTAGCGGGAGCAACCTCCTACAATGAGCAGTTCTTC
NA	TRBV14	few	TRBJ2-7	CASGDTSYEQYF	TGTGCCAGCGGGGACACGTCCTACGAGCAGTACTTC
TRBD1	TRBV27	NA	TRBJ1-6	CASSLDRGGSPLHF	TGTGCCAGCAGTCTAGACAGGGGGGGATCACCCCTCCACTTT
NA	TRBV6-1	few	TRBJ1-2	CASSEWVGRGAYGYTF	TGTGCCAGCAGTGAATGGGTAGGGAGAGGGGCCTATGGCTACACCTTC
NA	TRBV29-1	NA	TRBJ2-1	CSTRPSYNEQFF	TGCAGCACGAGACCCTCCTACAATGAGCAGTTCTTC
TRBD2	TRBV11-2	few	TRBJ2-5	CASSLNLAGGETQYF	TGTGCCAGCAGCTTAAATCTAGCGGGAGGAGAGACCCAGTACTTC
TRBD2	TRBV20-1	few	TRBJ2-3	CSATSGGPTTDTQYF	TGCAGTGCAACTAGCGGGGGCCCTACCACAGATACGCAGTATTTT
NA	TRBV27	NA	TRBJ1-4	CASSPQRSAGGEKLFF	TGTGCCAGCAGTCCCCAAAGATCCGCCGGAGGTGAAAAACTGTTTTTT
TRBD1	TRBV5-1	NA	TRBJ1-1	CASSLRQGVITEAFF	TGCGCCAGCAGCTTAAGACAGGGGGTGATCACTGAAGCTTTCTTT
NA	TRBV7-8	NA	TRBJ1-5	CASSWSSGNQPQHF	TGTGCCAGCAGCTGGAGTTCAGGCAATCAGCCCCAGCATTTT
TRBD2	TRBV4-3	NA	TRBJ2-5	CASSQGAGARETQYF	TGCGCCAGCAGCCAAGGTGCGGGAGCGAGAGAGACCCAGTACTTC
TRBD2	TRBV5-1	few	TRBJ2-1	CASSEAGNSYNEQFF	TGCGCCAGCAGTGAAGCGGGGAACTCCTACAATGAGCAGTTCTTC
TRBD2	TRBV15	many	TRBJ2-7	CATSRDIAGGFEQYF	TGTGCCACCAGCAGAGATATAGCGGGAGGTTTCGAGCAGTACTTC
NA	TRBV5-1	few	TRBJ2-1	CASSLGAGFYNEQFF	TGCGCCAGCAGCTTGGGGGCGGGATTCTACAATGAGCAGTTCTTC
NA	TRBV5-1	few	TRBJ1-1	CASSLGLGGTEAFF	TGCGCCAGCAGCTTGGGTCTCGGGGGCACTGAAGCTTTCTTT
NA	TRBV20-1	many	TRBJ2-7	CSARGGRSYEQYF	TGCAGTGCTAGAGGGGGGCGCTCCTACGAGCAGTACTTC
TRBD2	TRBV20-1	NA	TRBJ2-3	CSARTSGRTGDTQYF	TGCAGTGCTAGGACTAGCGGGAGGACTGGGGATACGCAGTATTTT
NA	TRBV7-9	NA	TRBJ2-1	CASSWADSYNEQFF	TGTGCCAGCAGCTGGGCAGATAGTTACAATGAGCAGTTCTTC
TRBD1	TRBV6-6	few	TRBJ2-3	CAAGDRNTDTQYF	TGTGCCGCCGGGGACAGAAACACAGATACGCAGTATTTT